Listed below are T cell receptor beta chains from one sample, sequenced in a study of B cell selection in AIRE deficiency. TCRdb's copy holds only in-frame clones and misses some; the assay was immunoSEQ multiplex PCR. The repertoire holds about 25,000 clones, with about 95% as singletons. Sequencing input: CD4+CD127+ conventional T cells sorted from PBMCs. The receptors were gathered from a human donor in good health. CDR3s leave out the opening cysteine and the closing phenylalanine or tryptophan.

cdr3_length,j_call,v_call,cdr3_aa
11,TRBJ2-7,TRBV12-5,ASGPARGYEQY
14,TRBJ2-6,TRBV9,ASSPRLNTGANVLT
12,TRBJ2-3,TRBV25-1,ASRPGGALDTQY
14,TRBJ1-4,TRBV18,ASSPGNLATNEKLF
12,TRBJ2-5,TRBV6-1,ASSKAAYQETQY
13,TRBJ2-2,TRBV6-1,AIILTSGIAGELF
17,TRBJ1-6,TRBV18,ASSLQVLRASSYNSPLH
12,TRBJ2-7,TRBV9,ASSPTSGGYEQY
15,TRBJ2-3,TRBV4-2,ASSLLGRGGASDTQY
14,TRBJ1-1,TRBV18,ASSPVTSGSATEAF
14,TRBJ1-3,TRBV9,ASSVEGGSSGNTIY
14,TRBJ2-5,TRBV4-2,ASSQRLAGGRETQY
14,TRBJ2-2,TRBV5-1,ASSLLGPKGTGELF
12,TRBJ2-7,TRBV5-5,ASSRTVSWYEQY
13,TRBJ1-6,TRBV10-1,ASSADRRLNSPLH
14,TRBJ2-5,TRBV7-2,ASSSGLRTQMETQY
12,TRBJ2-1,TRBV6-6,ASNPEGMYNEQF
11,TRBJ2-5,TRBV5-1,ASSLKTKETQY
10,TRBJ2-5,TRBV6-5,ATGTPSETQY